The entry below gives a single T cell receptor beta chain sequence along with its context. What it binds is not known. The repertoire was sequenced with immunoSEQ multiplex PCR; TCRdb's copy has only in-frame clones and lacks some. The sample consists of more than 250,000 clones, 93% of them appearing once. This sample was taken from a study of T cell responses to AZD1222 COVID-19 vaccine. General observations from the study: Females made up more of the donors, who were largely white British, and clonal diversity may have come out too low. Repertoires were collected only later (after the peak T cell response had occurred). Of the AZD1222 recipients, only five to seven were seropositive at baseline.

This TCR came from an adult in good health. Sequenced material: peripheral blood, taken on day 0 of AZD1222 vaccination.

The CDR3 is CASSIDRSYGYTF. The CDR3 DNA is TGTGCCAGTAGTATCGATCGATCATATGGCTACACCTTC. The V and J genes are TRBV19 and TRBJ1-2; D gene uncertain. V was shortened by 3 bases and J by 5 bases, with 10 bases between the two germline ends. CDR3 length equals 13 residues. CDR1 and CDR2 (germline): LNHDA, SQIVND (reference sequence).